Below, one TCR beta chain is given with its context. This record comes from a study of blood T cell repertoires in COVID-19. About the research overall: Sources were T cells, B-cell-depleted T cells, or PBMCs; the material itself was cDNA or gDNA.

The ends lost 5 bases at V and 7 bases at J; junction bases unmatched: 8. Germline values: CDR1 MNHEY, CDR2 SVGAGI. The CDR3 loop spans 15 amino acids. The protocol was immunoSEQ multiplex PCR, while the TCRdb copy is restricted to in-frame clones and leaves out a portion. The sample lists about 180,000 clones; 88% were seen once. The sequenced sample consisted of peripheral blood. The sequence was obtained from a woman aged 30 to 39 with acute or convalescent COVID-19. V gene TRBV6-5 combines with J gene TRBJ1-4; 9 positions match TRBD1. CDR3 loop: CASSRGQGFGEKLFF. The CDR3 region has the DNA TGTGCCAGCAGTCGAGGACAGGGGTTTGGTGAAAAACTGTTTTTT.